The 21 T cell receptor beta chains below were found in one sample sequenced in a study of post-analysis software for immune sequencing data. Study observations and caveats: When patients were compared with controls, four or five TRBV segments were more frequent, TRBV5-6, TRBV5-1 and TRBV20-1 among them.

Unique molecular identifiers tagged the TCR beta cDNA libraries. Via MiXCR, TCRdb re-called the PCR reads, giving one row per CDR3 protein. This sample has about 460,000 distinct CDR3 sequences; roughly 45% occur once, and the top ten carry about 12%. No antigen has been assigned to these receptors. Sequencing used blood. These receptors were collected from a girl aged 5-17 years with multiple sclerosis.

As for this clonotype: The junction and the germline gene differ at one end; a read error may be behind it. This rearrangement joins TRBV2 to TRBJ2-1; D is unresolved. The CDR3 has 11 amino acids. Germline V gene lookup returns CDR1 SNHLY and CDR2 FYNNEI. The CDR3 DNA reads TGTGCCTGCAGGCTAAGGCTTGAGCAGTTCTTC. Residues: CACRLRLEQFF. Combining the CDR3 with reference TRBV2 and TRBJ2-1 gives the whole variable domain EPEVTQTPSHQVTQMGQEVILRCVPISNHLYFYWYRQILGQKVEFLVSFYNNEISEKSEIFDDQFSVERPDGSNFTLKIRSTKLEDSAMYFCACRLRLEQFFGPGTRLTVL.

The chain recombines TRBV28 with TRBJ2-7; D unclear. CDR3 length equals 13 residues. Germline V lookup: CDR1 MDHEN, CDR2 SYDVKM. V was shortened by 5 bases and J by 0 bases, with 8 bases between the two germline ends. The CDR3 sequence is CASSLLRSYEQYF. The CDR3 DNA reads as TGTGCCAGCAGTCTCCTCCGCTCCTACGAGCAGTACTTC.

This chain links TRBV7-2 with TRBJ2-1, with TRBD2 matching over 7 bases. This CDR3 comprises 14 residues. From germline, CDR1 is SGHTA and CDR2 FQGNSA. Trimming removed 3 bases from V and 6 bases from J; junction bases left unmatched: 5. The CDR3 DNA follows: TGTGCCAGCAGCTTCCGCCGGACTAGCAATGAGCAGTTCTTC. Its translation is CASSFRRTSNEQFF.

This clonotype has more than one count but fewer than ten. V gene TRBV20-1 combines with J gene TRBJ2-1, with 7 positions matching TRBD2. The V gene's germline CDR1 is DFQATT and CDR2 SNEGSKA (reference sequence). Trimming took 6 bases from V and 4 from J; bases not matched to a gene: 9. The CDR3 length is 14 residues. CDR3 sequence reads: CSAPRAGEYNEQFF. In DNA, the CDR3 is TGCAGTGCCCCCCGGGCGGGAGAATACAATGAGCAGTTCTTC.

This clonotype was observed a single time. A read error may be the cause here, since a much bigger clone is one base away. The chain employs TRBV29-1 and TRBJ1-2, with D possibly TRBD1 on 6 matching bases. CDR1 is SQVTM and CDR2 is ANQGSEA in the germline V gene. The CDR3 has 11 amino acids. The CDR3 reads CGVGQNYGYTF. The CDR3, as DNA: TGCGGCGTTGGACAGAACTATGGCTACACCTTC.

This clonotype has a single count. This chain connects TRBV4-3 to TRBJ1-2; D is unclear. V lost 0 bases and J 0 bases, leaving 11 bases between the germline ends. The CDR3 extends over 16 amino acids. Germline values: CDR1 LGHNA, CDR2 YSLEER. CDR3 sequence: CASSQEFGRPNYGYTF. The DNA of the CDR3 is TGCGCCAGCAGCCAAGAGTTCGGTCGACCTAACTATGGCTACACCTTC.

In its sample, this clonotype was seen once. The chain recombines TRBV18 with TRBJ2-5; the D gene is possibly TRBD2 (5 bases). The end of the DNA is better explained by TRBJ2-4, so the J call may be wrong. The CDR3 covers 14 residues. Germline-derived CDR1 and CDR2 are KGHSH and LQKENI. As DNA, the CDR3 is TGTGCCAGCTCACCGTCGGGGGCCAAAAACATTCAGTACTTC. It translates to CASSPSGAKNIQYF.

The chain uses TRBV20-1 and TRBJ2-7; D may be TRBD1 (5 bases). Trimming left V 5 bases short and J 3 bases short, with 17 bases between. Germline V gene sequence: CDR1 DFQATT, CDR2 SNEGSKA (reference sequence). This CDR3 contains 14 residues. The CDR3 region has the DNA TGCAGTGCTTCCCGTGACAGAGGCGTCTACGAGCAGTACTTC. This sequence encodes CSASRDRGVYEQYF.

The CDR3 here is CASSQDMSGALNTGELFF. CDR3 bases: TGCGCCAGCAGCCAAGATATGTCAGGGGCGCTAAACACCGGGGAGCTGTTTTTT. This chain uses TRBV4-1 with TRBJ2-2; D possibly corresponds to TRBD1 (6 bases). Looked up from germline, CDR1 is MGHRA and CDR2 is YSYEKL. Trimming removed 0 bases at V and 2 bases at J, with 16 bases between. The CDR3 has 18 amino acids.

This clonotype showed up just a few times. The CDR3: CASSQVAGEGNEQFF. In nucleotides, the CDR3 is TGTGCCAGCTCACAGGTAGCGGGAGAGGGGAATGAGCAGTTCTTC. The rearrangement uses TRBV18 and TRBJ2-1, with TRBD2 matching 9 bases. After removal of 4 bases from V and 7 bases from J, the junction contained 8 bases not matched to a gene. The length of the CDR3 is 15 residues. Germline CDR1 and CDR2: KGHSH and LQKENI.

The chain joins TRBV9 to TRBJ1-1, with 8 bases matching TRBD1. There are 16 residues in the CDR3. Per the germline V gene, CDR1 is SGDLS and CDR2 is YYNGEE. V lost 2 bases, J lost 6 bases, and 12 bases stayed unmatched. Here the CDR3 reads CASSVSGGADDAEAFF. The CDR3 DNA is TGTGCCAGCAGCGTTTCAGGGGGCGCGGATGACGCTGAAGCTTTCTTT.

The rearrangement joins TRBV5-4 to TRBJ2-5; D possibly corresponds to TRBD1 (6 bases). Trimming left V 4 bases short and J 5 bases short, with 18 bases between. The CDR3 is 15 residues long. Per the germline V gene, CDR1 is SGHNT and CDR2 is YYREEE (reference sequence). CDR3 in amino acids: CASSPSQGTRETQYF. CDR3 sequence (DNA): TGTGCCAGCAGCCCTAGTCAGGGGACGAGGGAGACCCAGTACTTC. Full variable domain (remainder filled in from reference TRBV5-4 and TRBJ2-5): ETGVTQSPTHLIKTRGQQVTLRCSSQSGHNTVSWYQQALGQGPQFIFQYYREEENGRGNFPPRFSGLQFPNYSSELNVNALELDDSALYLCASSPSQGTRETQYFGPGTRLLVL.

This clonotype turned up a few times. The rearrangement links TRBV29-1 to TRBJ1-1, with D unclear. Looked up from germline, CDR1 is SQVTM and CDR2 is ANQGSEA. The CDR3 is made up of 10 amino acids. Trimming left V 6 bases short and J 3 bases short, with 5 bases between. DNA for the CDR3: TGCAGCGTACGGGACACTGAAGCTTTCTTT. Translating it yields CSVRDTEAFF.

A note on this clonotype: Germline and junction disagree at one end, which may indicate a read error. In DNA, the CDR3 is TGTGCTAGCAGCTTTGGCGGGCAGGAAGAGACCCAGTACTTC. This encodes CASSFGGQEETQYF. The gene calls are TRBV7-9 and TRBJ2-5; TRBD2 might be the D (5 bases). The CDR3 has 14 residues. Per the germline V gene, CDR1 is SEHNR and CDR2 is FQNEAQ (reference sequence).

This clonotype was detected a few times. V and J are TRBV27 and TRBJ1-2; D is undetermined. V was pared by 5 bases and J by 2 bases, with 6 bases between. The germline V gene encodes CDR1 MNHEY and CDR2 SMNVEV (reference sequence). The CDR3 runs 12 residues. The CDR3 is CASSGPNYGYTF. The CDR3, as DNA: TGTGCCAGCAGTGGACCAAACTATGGCTACACCTTC.

The V call is TRBV11-2, the J call TRBJ1-1; a weak D match, TRBD1 (5 bases). Germline values: CDR1 SGHAT, CDR2 FQNNGV. The CDR3 contains 14 residues. The V end lost 0 bases, the J end lost 3 bases, and 8 bases lay between the germline ends. Here the CDR3 reads CASSLEGLDTEAFF. Written as DNA, the CDR3 is TGTGCCAGCAGCTTAGAGGGGCTGGACACTGAAGCTTTCTTT.

CDR3 sequence: CSANRGIGYEQYF. For the CDR3, the DNA is TGCAGTGCCAACAGGGGAATTGGCTACGAGCAGTACTTC. The J gene is TRBJ2-5, the V gene TRBV20-1; 7 bases fit TRBD1. The J call may be mistaken, given a closer DNA end match to TRBJ2-7. There are 13 residues in the CDR3. Per germline, CDR1 DFQATT and CDR2 SNEGSKA (reference sequence).

This clonotype was seen more than once but under ten times. V and J are TRBV10-3 and TRBJ1-2, with D possibly matching TRBD1 (6 bases). Germline loops: CDR1 ENHRY, CDR2 SYGVKD. V lost 3 bases, J lost 0 bases, and 17 bases lay in between. This CDR3 region has 17 residues. CDR3 sequence (DNA): TGTGCCATCAGTGAAGGGGTGACAGGTGGCACTAACTATGGCTACACCTTC. The encoded protein is CAISEGVTGGTNYGYTF.

This sequence joins TRBV18 and TRBJ2-5, with 7 bases aligning to TRBD1. CDR3 length: 15 residues. The trim removed 3 bases at V and 2 bases at J, leaving 6 bases unmatched. Germline V CDR1 and CDR2: KGHSH, LQKENI. CDR3 coding DNA: TGTGCCAGCTCACCTAAAACAGGGGTACAAGAGACCCAGTACTTC. Translation: CASSPKTGVQETQYF.

V is TRBV12-3 or TRBV12-4 and J is TRBJ1-2; 10 nucleotides agree with TRBD1. The junction had 7 bases not matched to a gene; V was cut back by 6 bases and J by 3 bases. This CDR3 comprises 15 residues. CDR3 coding DNA: TGTGCCAGCAGAAAGACAGGGGGCGAGGACTATGGCTACACCTTC. Translating gives CASRKTGGEDYGYTF.

CDR3 sequence reads: CASSPVPGLRSPRRNEQFF. The CDR3 DNA is TGTGCCAGCAGTCCCGTACCGGGACTGCGCTCCCCCAGGAGGAATGAGCAGTTCTTC. The V and J genes are TRBV6-2 or TRBV6-3 and TRBJ2-1, with D possibly TRBD2 on 6 matching bases. V was shortened by 5 bases and J by 7 bases, with 30 bases between the two germline ends. Germline-derived CDR1 and CDR2 are MNHEY and SVGEGT. The CDR3 totals 19 residues.